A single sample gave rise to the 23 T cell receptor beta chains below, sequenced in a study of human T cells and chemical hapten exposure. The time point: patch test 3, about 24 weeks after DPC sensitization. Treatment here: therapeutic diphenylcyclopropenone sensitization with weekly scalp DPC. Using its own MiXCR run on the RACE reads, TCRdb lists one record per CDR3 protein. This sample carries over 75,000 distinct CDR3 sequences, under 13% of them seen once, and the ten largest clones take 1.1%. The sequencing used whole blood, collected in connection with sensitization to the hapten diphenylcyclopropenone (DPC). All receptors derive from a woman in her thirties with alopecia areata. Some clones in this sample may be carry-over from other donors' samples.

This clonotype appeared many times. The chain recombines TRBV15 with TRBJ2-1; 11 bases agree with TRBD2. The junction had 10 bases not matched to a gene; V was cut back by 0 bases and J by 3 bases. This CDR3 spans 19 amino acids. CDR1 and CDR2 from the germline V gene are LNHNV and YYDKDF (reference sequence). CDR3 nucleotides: TGTGCCACCAGCAGAGATCATACTAGCGGGAGAAGTCGCTACAATGAGCAGTTCTTC. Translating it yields CATSRDHTSGRSRYNEQFF.

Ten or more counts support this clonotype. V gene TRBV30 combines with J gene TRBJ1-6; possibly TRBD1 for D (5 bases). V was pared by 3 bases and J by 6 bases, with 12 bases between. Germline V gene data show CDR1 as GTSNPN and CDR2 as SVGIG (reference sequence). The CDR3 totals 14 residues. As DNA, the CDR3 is TGTGCCTGGAGGGGACGGATCATTAATTCACCCCTCCACTTT. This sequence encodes CAWRGRIINSPLHF.

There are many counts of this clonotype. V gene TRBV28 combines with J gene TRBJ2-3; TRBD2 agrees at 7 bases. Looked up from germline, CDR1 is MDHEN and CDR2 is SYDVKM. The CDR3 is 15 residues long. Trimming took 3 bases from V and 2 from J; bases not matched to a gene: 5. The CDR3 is CASSFRLATTDTQYF. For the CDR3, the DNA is TGTGCCAGCAGTTTCCGACTAGCAACCACAGATACGCAGTATTTT.

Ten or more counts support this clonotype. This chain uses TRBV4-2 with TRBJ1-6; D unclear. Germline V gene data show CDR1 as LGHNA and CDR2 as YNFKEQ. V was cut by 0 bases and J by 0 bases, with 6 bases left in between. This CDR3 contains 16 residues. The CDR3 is CASSQEISSYNSPLHF. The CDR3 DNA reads TGTGCCAGCAGCCAAGAAATTAGCTCCTATAATTCACCCCTCCACTTT.

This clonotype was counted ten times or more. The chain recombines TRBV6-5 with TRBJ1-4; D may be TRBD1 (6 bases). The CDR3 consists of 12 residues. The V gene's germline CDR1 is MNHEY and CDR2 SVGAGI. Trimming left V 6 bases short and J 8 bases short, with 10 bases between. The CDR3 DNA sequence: TGTGCCAGCAGAGCCGGGACAGAAAAACTGTTTTTT. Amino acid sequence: CASRAGTEKLFF.

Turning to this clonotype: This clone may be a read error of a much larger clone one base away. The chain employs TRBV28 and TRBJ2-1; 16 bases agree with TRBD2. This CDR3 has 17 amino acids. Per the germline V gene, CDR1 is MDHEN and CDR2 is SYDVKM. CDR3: CANSLWGLAGGPGPLGF. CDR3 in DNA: TGTGCCAACAGTTTATGGGGACTAGCGGGAGGGCCGGGGCCCCTAGGATTC.

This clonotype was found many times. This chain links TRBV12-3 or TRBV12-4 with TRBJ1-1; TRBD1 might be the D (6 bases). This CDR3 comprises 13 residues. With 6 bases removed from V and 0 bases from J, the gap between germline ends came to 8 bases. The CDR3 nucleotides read TGTGCCAGCAGCCGGACAGTGAACACTGAAGCTTTCTTT. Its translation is CASSRTVNTEAFF.

The CDR3 DNA reads TGTGCCAGCAGCCCCCAGAGCGGGGCCCCTTCCGTCCTGACTTTC. The encoded protein is CASSPQSGAPSVLTF. The chain links TRBV7-9 to TRBJ2-6; 7 positions agree with TRBD2. V shed 5 bases, J shed 12 bases, and the junction held 13 bases outside the gene matches. This CDR3 is 15 amino acids long. The germline V gene encodes CDR1 SEHNR and CDR2 FQNEAQ (reference sequence).

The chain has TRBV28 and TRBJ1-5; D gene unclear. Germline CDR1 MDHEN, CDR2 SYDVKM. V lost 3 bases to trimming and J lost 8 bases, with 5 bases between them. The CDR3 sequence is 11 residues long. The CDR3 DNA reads TGTGCCAGCAGTTTCGGAAAGCCCCAGCATTTT. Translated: CASSFGKPQHF.

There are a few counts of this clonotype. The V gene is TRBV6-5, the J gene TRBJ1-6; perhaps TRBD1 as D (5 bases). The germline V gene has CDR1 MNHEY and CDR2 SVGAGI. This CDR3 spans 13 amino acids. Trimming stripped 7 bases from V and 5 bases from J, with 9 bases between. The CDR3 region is CASKAGNNSPLHF. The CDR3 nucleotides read TGTGCCAGCAAGGCAGGGAATAATTCACCCCTCCACTTT.

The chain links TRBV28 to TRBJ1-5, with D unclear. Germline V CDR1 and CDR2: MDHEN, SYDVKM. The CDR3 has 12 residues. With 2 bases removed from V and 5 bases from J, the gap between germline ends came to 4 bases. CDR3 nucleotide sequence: TGTGCCAGCAGTTTACAGTATCAGCCCCAGCATTTT. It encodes CASSLQYQPQHF.

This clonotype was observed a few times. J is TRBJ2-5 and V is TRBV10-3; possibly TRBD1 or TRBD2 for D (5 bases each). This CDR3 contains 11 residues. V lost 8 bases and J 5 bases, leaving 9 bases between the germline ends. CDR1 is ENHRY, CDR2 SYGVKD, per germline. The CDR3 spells CAIRREETQYF. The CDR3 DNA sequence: TGTGCCATCCGCAGGGAGGAGACCCAGTACTTC.

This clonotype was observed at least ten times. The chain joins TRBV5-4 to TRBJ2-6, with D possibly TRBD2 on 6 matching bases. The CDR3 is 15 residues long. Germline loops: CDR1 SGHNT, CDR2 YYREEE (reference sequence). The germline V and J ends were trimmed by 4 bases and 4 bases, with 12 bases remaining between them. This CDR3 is CASSRRGSGANVLTF. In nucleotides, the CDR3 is TGTGCCAGCAGCCGGAGGGGATCCGGGGCCAACGTCCTGACTTTC.

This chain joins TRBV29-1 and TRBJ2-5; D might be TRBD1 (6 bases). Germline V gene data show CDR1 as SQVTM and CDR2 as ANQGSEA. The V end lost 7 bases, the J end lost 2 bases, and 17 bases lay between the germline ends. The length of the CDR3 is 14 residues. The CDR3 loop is CSANLRGRQETQYF. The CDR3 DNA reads TGCAGCGCAAATCTCAGGGGAAGGCAAGAGACCCAGTACTTC.

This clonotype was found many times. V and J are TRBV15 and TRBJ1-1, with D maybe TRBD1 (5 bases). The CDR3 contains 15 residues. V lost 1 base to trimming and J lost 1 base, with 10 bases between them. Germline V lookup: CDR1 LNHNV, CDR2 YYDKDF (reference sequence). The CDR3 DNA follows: TGTGCCACCAGCAGAGTGGCCAGGGCGAACACTGAAGCTTTCTTT. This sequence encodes CATSRVARANTEAFF.

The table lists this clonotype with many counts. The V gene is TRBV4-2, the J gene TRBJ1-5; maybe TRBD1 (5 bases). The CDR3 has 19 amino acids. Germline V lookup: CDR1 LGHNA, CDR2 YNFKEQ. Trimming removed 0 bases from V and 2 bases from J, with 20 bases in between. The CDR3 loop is CASSQDYEVGTLRNQPQHF. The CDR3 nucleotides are TGTGCCAGCAGCCAAGATTATGAAGTAGGGACCCTCCGCAATCAGCCCCAGCATTTT.

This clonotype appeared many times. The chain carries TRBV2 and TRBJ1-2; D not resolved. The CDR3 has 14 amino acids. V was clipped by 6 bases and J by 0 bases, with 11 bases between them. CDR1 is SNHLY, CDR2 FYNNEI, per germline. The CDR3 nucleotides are TGTGCCAGCAGAGGTTCGACATCTAACTATGGCTACACCTTC. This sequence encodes CASRGSTSNYGYTF. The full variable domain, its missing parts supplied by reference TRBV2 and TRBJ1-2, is EPEVTQTPSHQVTQMGQEVILRCVPISNHLYFYWYRQILGQKVEFLVSFYNNEISEKSEIFDDQFSVERPDGSNFTLKIRSTKLEDSAMYFCASRGSTSNYGYTFGSGTRLTVV.

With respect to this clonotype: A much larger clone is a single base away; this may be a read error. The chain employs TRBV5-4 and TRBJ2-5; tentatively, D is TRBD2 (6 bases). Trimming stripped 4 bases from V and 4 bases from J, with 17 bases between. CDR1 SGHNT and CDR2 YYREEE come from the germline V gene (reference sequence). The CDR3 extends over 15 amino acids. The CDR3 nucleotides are TGTGCCAGCAGCCCAATCGGACGGGGAGGAGAGACCCAGTACTTC. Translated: CASSPIGRGGETQYF.

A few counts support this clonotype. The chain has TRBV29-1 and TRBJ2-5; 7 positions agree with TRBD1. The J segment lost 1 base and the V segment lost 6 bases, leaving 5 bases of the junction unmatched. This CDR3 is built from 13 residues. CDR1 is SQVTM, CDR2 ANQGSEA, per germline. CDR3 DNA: TGCAGCGTCGGAAGGGACAGCCAAGAGACCCAGTACTTC. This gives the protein CSVGRDSQETQYF. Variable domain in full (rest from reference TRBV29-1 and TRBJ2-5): SAVISQKPSRDICQRGTSLTIQCQVDSQVTMMFWYRQQPGQSLTLIATANQGSEATYESGFVIDKFPISRPNLTFSTLTVSNMSPEDSSIYLCSVGRDSQETQYFGPGTRLLVL.

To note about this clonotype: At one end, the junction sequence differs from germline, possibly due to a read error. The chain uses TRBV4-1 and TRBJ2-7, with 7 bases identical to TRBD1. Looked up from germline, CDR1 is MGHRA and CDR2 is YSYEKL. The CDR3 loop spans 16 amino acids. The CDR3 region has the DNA TGCGCCAGCAGCCATTACCTCCGGGACAGCTCCTACGAGCTGTACTTC. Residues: CASSHYLRDSSYELYF.

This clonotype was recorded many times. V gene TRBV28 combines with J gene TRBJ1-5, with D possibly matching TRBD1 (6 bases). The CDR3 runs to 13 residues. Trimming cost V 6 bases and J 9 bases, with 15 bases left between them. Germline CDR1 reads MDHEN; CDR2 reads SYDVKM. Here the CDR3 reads CASRPSGERPQHF. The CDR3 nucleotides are TGTGCCAGCAGACCTTCAGGGGAAAGGCCCCAGCATTTT.

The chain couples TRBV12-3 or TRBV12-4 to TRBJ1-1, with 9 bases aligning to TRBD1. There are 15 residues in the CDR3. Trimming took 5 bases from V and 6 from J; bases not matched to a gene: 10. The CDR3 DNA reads TGTGCCAGCAGTCCAGGACAGGGGAGGCTCCCTGAAGCTTTCTTT. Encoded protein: CASSPGQGRLPEAFF.

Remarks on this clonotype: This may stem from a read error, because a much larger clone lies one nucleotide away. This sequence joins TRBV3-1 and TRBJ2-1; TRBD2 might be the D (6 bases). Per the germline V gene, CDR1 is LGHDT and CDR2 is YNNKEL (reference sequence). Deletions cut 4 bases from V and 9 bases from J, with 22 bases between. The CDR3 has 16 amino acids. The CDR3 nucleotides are TGTGCCAGCAGCCGGCCTTTGGGGCCCGCGGGAAGTGAGCAGTTCTTC. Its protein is CASSRPLGPAGSEQFF.